Listed here is a single T cell receptor (beta chain). These data originate in a study of blood T cells in healthy people across ages. CDR1 MGHRA and CDR2 YSYEKL come from the germline V gene. This CDR3 is 13 amino acids long. The ends were cut back, 8 bases at V and 3 bases at J, with 11 bases in the middle. The authors ran a second PCR of about 7 to 11 cycles using a sample-barcoded 5' primer and a J-beta primer mix. From the 5' RACE reads, TCRdb called clonotypes with MiXCR, one entry per CDR3 protein. Of around 1,900,000 distinct CDR3 sequences in the sample, about 39% were seen once. The V call is TRBV4-1, the J call TRBJ1-5, with D possibly matching TRBD1 (6 bases). The sample taken for sequencing was blood. This receptor was taken from a human donor in good health. The CDR3 bases are TGCGCCAGCGAAAAGGGGGACAATCAGCCCCAGCATTTT. Protein sequence: CASEKGDNQPQHF.